A single sample gave rise to the 26 T cell receptor beta chains below, sequenced in a study of T cell responses to AZD1222 COVID-19 vaccine. TCRdb's copy holds only in-frame clones and misses some; the assay was immunoSEQ multiplex PCR. In the table there are about 84,000 clones, 70% to 90% of which are singletons. The material sequenced was peripheral blood, taken 28 days after the second AZD1222 dose. These receptors came from an adult who received the AZD1222 COVID-19 vaccine.

This sequence joins TRBV10-3 and TRBJ1-3; weak D call: TRBD1 (5 bases). Germline V gene sequence: CDR1 ENHRY, CDR2 SYGVKD. V was trimmed by 3 bases and J by 9 bases, leaving 15 bases between them. This CDR3 contains 14 residues. Here the CDR3 DNA reads TGTGCCATCAGTGAATCCGAGGCGGGGGGCACCATATATTTT. This codes for CAISESEAGGTIYF.

The chain has TRBV7-2 and TRBJ2-1; D is ambiguous. There are 13 residues in the CDR3. Trimming pared 1 base from V and 15 bases from J, leaving 16 bases between. Germline V gives CDR1 SGHTA, CDR2 FQGNSA. The DNA for the CDR3 is TGTGCCAGCAGCTTAGATTTGAACGGCGTATCGTTCTTC. Its translation is CASSLDLNGVSFF.

The V and J genes are TRBV20-1 and TRBJ1-1; 9 bases line up with TRBD1. With V trimmed by 3 bases and J by 7 bases, 9 bases remained unmatched. CDR1 DFQATT and CDR2 SNEGSKA come from the germline V gene (reference sequence). The CDR3 totals 14 residues. CDR3 nucleotide sequence: TGCAGTGCTAGTTTTAACAGGGGGCGTTTTGAAGCTTTCTTT. Translated: CSASFNRGRFEAFF.

J is TRBJ2-1 and V is TRBV29-1; D possibly corresponds to TRBD1 (6 bases). The V end was cut by 6 bases, the J end by 6 bases, with 18 bases between. Germline CDR1 is SQVTM and CDR2 is ANQGSEA. The CDR3 is made up of 14 amino acids. The CDR3 bases are TGCAGCGTCCAAAGGGGGACCGAAGGCAATGAGCAGTTCTTC. Its protein product is CSVQRGTEGNEQFF.

The J gene is TRBJ2-7, the V gene TRBV7-2; D ambiguous. Between the trimmed V and J ends, which lost 2 bases and 1 base, there was a span of 12 bases. The CDR3 is made up of 15 amino acids. The V gene's germline CDR1 is SGHTA and CDR2 FQGNSA. Here the CDR3 DNA reads TGTGCCAGCAGCTTATTTGTGGTGGGTTCCTACGAGCAGTACTTC. Protein sequence: CASSLFVVGSYEQYF. Variable domain in full (rest from reference TRBV7-2 and TRBJ2-7): GAGVSQSPSNKVTEKGKDVELRCDPISGHTALYWYRQSLGQGLEFLIYFQGNSAPDKSGLPSDRFSAERTGGSVSTLTIQRTQQEDSAVYLCASSLFVVGSYEQYFGPGTRLTVT.

The rearrangement links TRBV5-1 to TRBJ1-3, with a weak D call TRBD1 (6 bases). Deletions cut 4 bases from V and 2 bases from J, with 19 bases between. Germline V CDR1 and CDR2: SGHRS, YFSETQ. The CDR3 is made up of 17 amino acids. The CDR3 DNA sequence: TGCGCCAGCAGCCCGAATTGGCAGGGGACTACTGGAAACACCATATATTTT. The encoded protein is CASSPNWQGTTGNTIYF.

V gene TRBV5-4 combines with J gene TRBJ1-6, with TRBD1 identical over 7 bases. This CDR3 has 14 residues. J lost 10 bases, V lost 2 bases, and 6 bases had no gene match. In germline, CDR1 is SGHNT, CDR2 YYREEE (reference sequence). Here the CDR3 reads CASSLQGFRSPLHF. CDR3 in DNA: TGTGCCAGCAGCTTACAGGGGTTTAGGTCACCCCTCCACTTT.

V usage is TRBV15 and J usage is TRBJ2-1; no clear D. The CDR3 is made up of 12 amino acids. Germline V CDR1 and CDR2: LNHNV, YYDKDF (reference sequence). Deletions cut 3 bases from V and 5 bases from J, with 5 bases between. In DNA, the CDR3 is TGTGCCACCAGCAGGGGTGACAATGAGCAGTTCTTC. This codes for CATSRGDNEQFF.

The chain joins TRBV3-1 (or the pseudogene TRBV3-2) to TRBJ2-3; D remains ambiguous. The CDR3 totals 18 residues. V was pared by 0 bases and J by 0 bases, with 16 bases between. Germline V gives CDR1 LGHDT, CDR2 YNNKEL (reference sequence). This CDR3 reads CASSQDFGPPFSTDTQYF. CDR3 nucleotides: TGTGCCAGCAGCCAAGATTTTGGGCCCCCTTTTAGCACAGATACGCAGTATTTT.

DNA for the CDR3: TGTGCCACCAGCAGAGAGCTGACAGGTTGGGGCTTAGACCTGACTTTC. It specifies CATSRELTGWGLDLTF. The chain employs TRBV15 and TRBJ2-6; D might be TRBD1 (6 bases). The germline V and J ends were trimmed by 0 bases and 15 bases, with 21 bases remaining between them. There are 16 residues in the CDR3. CDR1 and CDR2 (germline): LNHNV, YYDKDF (reference sequence). Combining the CDR3 with reference TRBV15 and TRBJ2-6 gives the whole variable domain DAMVIQNPRYQVTQFGKPVTLSCSQTLNHNVMYWYQQKSSQAPKLLFHYYDKDFNNEADTPDNFQSRRPNTSFCFLDIRSPGLGDTAMYLCATSRELTGWGLDLTFGAGSRLTVL.

The chain links TRBV23-1 to TRBJ1-1; D is possibly TRBD1 (5 bases). TRBV23-1 is labeled an ORF, and its function is uncertain. The ends were cut back, 0 bases at V and 1 base at J, with 21 bases in the middle. The CDR3 spans 19 residues. The CDR3, as DNA: TGCGCCAGCAGTCAATCCGGGAGCACGGTGGGGCGGAGGAACACTGAAGCTTTCTTT. Residues: CASSQSGSTVGRRNTEAFF.

The CDR3 protein is CASSLSGGGTEAFF. CDR3 nucleotide sequence: TGTGCCAGCAGCTTATCAGGGGGTGGGACTGAAGCTTTCTTT. The rearrangement uses TRBV7-9 and TRBJ1-1; 7 bases agree with TRBD1. V lost 2 bases and J lost 5; bases outside the gene matches: 5. CDR1 SEHNR and CDR2 FQNEAQ come from the germline V gene (reference sequence). This CDR3 is 14 amino acids long.

This chain joins TRBV6-5 and TRBJ2-5; 13 nucleotides align to TRBD2. The germline gives CDR1 MNHEY, CDR2 SVGAGI. J gave up 5 bases and V 6 bases, and 6 bases lay outside the gene matches. The CDR3 spans 15 residues. CDR3 bases: TGTGCCAGCAGGCGGACTAGCGGGAGTGGGGAGACCCAGTACTTC. Its protein is CASRRTSGSGETQYF.

The chain has TRBV7-2 and TRBJ2-2, with D unresolved. The ends were cut back, 2 bases at V and 3 bases at J, with 4 bases in the middle. CDR3 size: 13 residues. Germline V lookup: CDR1 SGHTA, CDR2 FQGNSA. The DNA for the CDR3 is TGTGCCAGCAGCTTAATACACACCGGGGAGCTGTTTTTT. This codes for CASSLIHTGELFF.

J is TRBJ1-5 and V is TRBV29-1; D uncertain. The length of the CDR3 is 9 residues. V lost 5 bases and J lost 9, with 5 bases in between. Germline V gives CDR1 SQVTM, CDR2 ANQGSEA. CDR3 protein: CSVIRPQHF. CDR3 nucleotides: TGCAGCGTTATACGGCCCCAGCATTTT.

This CDR3 reads CASSRGQGRSPLHF. The CDR3 DNA sequence: TGCGCCAGCAGCCGGGGACAGGGGAGATCACCCCTCCACTTT. This chain joins TRBV5-1 and TRBJ1-6; 10 bases line up with TRBD1. J was trimmed by 10 bases and V by 4 bases; bases with no gene match: 5. Per the germline V gene, CDR1 is SGHRS and CDR2 is YFSETQ. CDR3 length: 14 residues.

The CDR3 DNA reads TGTGCCAGCAGCTTGGCCGGGGGACTTGCAACTAATGAAAAACTGTTTTTT. It yields the protein CASSLAGGLATNEKLFF. The V and J genes are TRBV5-6 and TRBJ1-4, with TRBD1 as a possible D gene (5 bases). Per germline, CDR1 SGHDT and CDR2 YYEEEE. The V gene lost 0 bases and the J gene lost 0 bases, with 12 bases spanning the gap. The CDR3 is made up of 17 amino acids.

The CDR3 DNA is TGCAGTGCTAGAGATCCGGGTACGCAGTATTTT. As protein: CSARDPGTQYF. V usage is TRBV20-1 and J usage is TRBJ2-3; D gene ambiguous. Looked up from germline, CDR1 is DFQATT and CDR2 is SNEGSKA (reference sequence). Trimming removed 0 bases from V and 8 bases from J, with 6 bases in between. The CDR3 spans 11 residues.

J is TRBJ2-3 and V is TRBV7-2; 9 bases fit TRBD2. This CDR3 spans 14 amino acids. Germline V gene sequence: CDR1 SGHTA, CDR2 FQGNSA. V dropped 3 bases and J dropped 5; count of bases not matched to a gene: 3. The CDR3 DNA reads TGTGCCAGCAGCTTTGCGGGAGGGAGAGATACGCAGTATTTT. This codes for CASSFAGGRDTQYF.

The chain combines TRBV19 with TRBJ1-2; D is unclear. The CDR3 runs to 14 residues. CDR1 is LNHDA, CDR2 SQIVND, per germline (reference sequence). The V end lost 5 bases, the J end lost 3 bases, and 13 bases lay between the germline ends. CDR3 sequence (DNA): TGTGCCAGTAGTGTGGCCGACCCATACTATGGCTACACCTTC. Amino acid sequence: CASSVADPYYGYTF.

The chain has TRBV5-1 and TRBJ2-3, with 8 bases fitting TRBD1. CDR3 length: 14 amino acids. With 7 bases clipped from V and 2 bases from J, the junction kept 6 bases outside the gene matches. Germline V gene lookup returns CDR1 SGHRS and CDR2 YFSETQ. For the CDR3, the DNA is TGCGCCAGCGGACAGGACAGGGTCACAGATACGCAGTATTTT. Translated, it gives CASGQDRVTDTQYF.

The chain employs TRBV10-3 and TRBJ2-7, with D hard to call. Germline V lookup: CDR1 ENHRY, CDR2 SYGVKD. The CDR3 extends over 12 amino acids. V lost 3 bases and J lost 4, with 7 bases in between. The CDR3 region has the DNA TGTGCCATCAGTGAAACCTCTTACGAGCAGTACTTC. Amino acid sequence: CAISETSYEQYF.

The chain joins TRBV19 to TRBJ1-2; TRBD1 is a possible D gene (6 bases). Germline CDR1 LNHDA, CDR2 SQIVND (reference sequence). The ends were cut back, 0 bases at V and 7 bases at J, with 12 bases in the middle. CDR3 length: 14 amino acids. CDR3 sequence: CASSIDLQGGGYTF. CDR3 nucleotide sequence: TGTGCCAGTAGTATAGATCTACAGGGAGGTGGCTACACCTTC.

This clone was picked up a small number of times. The genes are TRBV9 and TRBJ1-4; TRBD1 is a possible D gene (5 bases). This CDR3 region has 16 residues. CDR1 and CDR2 from the germline V gene are SGDLS and YYNGEE. Trimming took off 1 base at V and 5 bases at J, with 15 bases between the two ends. The CDR3 spells CASSVRSGGANEKLFF. As DNA, the CDR3 is TGTGCCAGCAGCGTACGTTCAGGAGGGGCCAATGAAAAACTGTTTTTT.

The chain links TRBV29-1 to TRBJ1-2, with TRBD1 as a possible D gene (6 bases). CDR3 length equals 13 residues. The germline V gene has CDR1 SQVTM and CDR2 ANQGSEA. Trimming removed 0 bases at V and 5 bases at J, with 10 bases between. The DNA for the CDR3 is TGCAGCGTTGAAGATACAGGGTGGTATGGCTACACCTTC. This translates into CSVEDTGWYGYTF. The full variable domain, rest sourced from reference TRBV29-1 and TRBJ1-2, is SAVISQKPSRDICQRGTSLTIQCQVDSQVTMMFWYRQQPGQSLTLIATANQGSEATYESGFVIDKFPISRPNLTFSTLTVSNMSPEDSSIYLCSVEDTGWYGYTFGSGTRLTVV.

The chain carries TRBV6-2 or TRBV6-3 and TRBJ1-2; D is unresolved. Germline CDR1 is MNHEY and CDR2 is SVGEGT. V lost 2 bases and J lost 5, with 6 bases in between. The CDR3 length is 12 residues. The DNA of the CDR3 is TGTGCCAGCAGTTACGCAGCGTATGGCTACACCTTC. This translates into CASSYAAYGYTF.